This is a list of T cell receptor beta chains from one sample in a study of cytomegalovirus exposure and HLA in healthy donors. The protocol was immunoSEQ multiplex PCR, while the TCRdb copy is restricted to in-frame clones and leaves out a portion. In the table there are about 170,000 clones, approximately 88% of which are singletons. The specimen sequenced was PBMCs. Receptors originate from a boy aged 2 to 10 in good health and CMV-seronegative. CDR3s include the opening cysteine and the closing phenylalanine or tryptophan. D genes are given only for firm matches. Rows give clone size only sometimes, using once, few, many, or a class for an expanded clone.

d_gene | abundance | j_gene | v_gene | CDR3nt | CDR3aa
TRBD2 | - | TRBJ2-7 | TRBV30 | TGTGCCTGGGGTGGGACTAGCGGGAGAATATCCTACGAGCAGTACTTC | CAWGGTSGRISYEQYF
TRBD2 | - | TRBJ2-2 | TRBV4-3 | TGCGCCAGCAGCCAAGGCGGACTAGCGGGAATTCGGGCCGGGGAGCTGTTTTTT | CASSQGGLAGIRAGELFF
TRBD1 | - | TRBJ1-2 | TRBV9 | TGTGCCAGCAGCGTAGAGCCAGGGGGCAACTATGGCTACACCTTC | CASSVEPGGNYGYTF
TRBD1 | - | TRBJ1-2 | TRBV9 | TGTGCCAGCAGCAAATGGACAGGCGGCCATGGCTACACCTTC | CASSKWTGGHGYTF
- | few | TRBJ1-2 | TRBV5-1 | TGCGCCAGCAGCCCCTATCCGGACGGGGGCTATGGCTACACCTTC | CASSPYPDGGYGYTF
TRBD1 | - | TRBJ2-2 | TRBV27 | TGTGCCAGCAGCCCCGGGACAGGGAACGGGGAGCTGTTTTTT | CASSPGTGNGELFF
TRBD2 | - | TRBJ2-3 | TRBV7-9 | TGTGCCAGCAGCTTAGGTCGGGGGGAATGGACAGATACGCAGTATTTT | CASSLGRGEWTDTQYF
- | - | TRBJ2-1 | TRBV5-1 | TGCGCCAGCAGCCCGGGCCTCCCCGGGGACAATGAGCAGTTCTTC | CASSPGLPGDNEQFF
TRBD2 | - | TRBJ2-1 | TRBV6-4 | TGTGCCAGCAGTGCCGAACTAGCGGGGTCCTACAATGAGCAGTTCTTC | CASSAELAGSYNEQFF
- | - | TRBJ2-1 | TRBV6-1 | TGTGCCAGCAGTGAATCACAGGGAACCTACAATGAGCAGTTCTTC | CASSESQGTYNEQFF
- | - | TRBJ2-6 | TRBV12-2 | TGTGCAAGTCGCCGCCTGGGACTAGCTGGGGCCAACGTCCTGACTTTC | CASRRLGLAGANVLTF
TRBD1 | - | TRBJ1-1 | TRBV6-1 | TGTGCCAGCAGTGAAAGGTTAGGGGGCATGAACACTGAAGCTTTCTTT | CASSERLGGMNTEAFF
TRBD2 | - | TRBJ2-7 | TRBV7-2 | TGTGCCAGCAGCTCCCGGCGGGCGGGAGACACCTACGAGCAGTACTTC | CASSSRRAGDTYEQYF
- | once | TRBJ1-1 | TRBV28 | TGTGCCAGCAGTCCCCCGGTAGGAGGTGGTGGGACTGAAGCTTTCTTT | CASSPPVGGGGTEAFF
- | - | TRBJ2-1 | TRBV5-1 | TGCGCCAGCAGCTTGGGGAGCATTAGCTCCTACAATGAGCAGTTCTTC | CASSLGSISSYNEQFF
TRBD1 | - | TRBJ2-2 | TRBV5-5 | TGTGCCAGCAGCCTGGACAGGGGGCGGCCTAGGACCGGGGAGCTGTTTTTT | CASSLDRGRPRTGELFF
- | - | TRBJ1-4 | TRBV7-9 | TGTGCCAGCAGCTCCTCGAATGAAAAACTGTTTTTT | CASSSSNEKLFF
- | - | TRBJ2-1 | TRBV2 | TGTGCCAGCAGCGTGGACAGTTTCAATGAGCAGTTCTTC | CASSVDSFNEQFF
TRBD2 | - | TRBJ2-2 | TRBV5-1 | TGCGCCAGCAGCTTGCCGATCCGGGAGGGGAACACCGGGGAGCTGTTTTTT | CASSLPIREGNTGELFF
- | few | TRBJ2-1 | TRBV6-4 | TGTGCCAGCAGTGACGGTTCTAGTGAGTCCTCTGAGCAGTTCTTC | CASSDGSSESSEQFF
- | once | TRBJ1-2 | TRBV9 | TGTGCCAGCAGCGTAGATGGAGGGAACTATGGCTACACCTTC | CASSVDGGNYGYTF
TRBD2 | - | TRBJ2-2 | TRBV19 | TGTGCCAGTAGTGATCTACCCCCCGGGGCGGGAGGATGGACCGGGGAGCTGTTTTTT | CASSDLPPGAGGWTGELFF
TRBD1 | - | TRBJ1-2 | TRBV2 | TGTGCCAGCAGGGCGACAGGGGGCTTTACCTATGGCTACACCTTC | CASRATGGFTYGYTF
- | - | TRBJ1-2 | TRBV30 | TGTGCCTGGATCCGGGGATCTCGTGGCTACACCTTC | CAWIRGSRGYTF
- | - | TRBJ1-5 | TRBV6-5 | TGTGTCAGCAGTTACGGCAGCAATCAGCCCCAGCATTTT | CVSSYGSNQPQHF
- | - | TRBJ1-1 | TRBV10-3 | TGTGCCATCACCCCCACACTCACCCTAGGGGGCACTGAAGCTTTCTTT | CAITPTLTLGGTEAFF
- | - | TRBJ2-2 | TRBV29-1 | TGCGCTTACGGGAGCCCTATTGGGGAGCTGTTTTTT | CAYGSPIGELFF
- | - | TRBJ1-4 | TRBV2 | TGTGCCAGCAATCAAGGGGGTCTAGGTGAAAAACTGTTTTTT | CASNQGGLGEKLFF
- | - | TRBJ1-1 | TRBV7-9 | TGTGCCAGCACCCGGGGGGTGGGCACTGAAGCTTTCTTT | CASTRGVGTEAFF
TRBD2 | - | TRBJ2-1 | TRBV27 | TGTGCCAGCAGCCCTATAGCGGGAGGGTACAATGAGCAGTTCTTC | CASSPIAGGYNEQFF
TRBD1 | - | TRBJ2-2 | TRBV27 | TGTGCCAGCAGTTCCCGACAGGGCCGTGACACCGGGGAGCTGTTTTTT | CASSSRQGRDTGELFF
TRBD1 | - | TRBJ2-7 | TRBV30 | TGTGCCTGGAACAGACAGGGGGCATCCTACGAGCAGTACTTC | CAWNRQGASYEQYF
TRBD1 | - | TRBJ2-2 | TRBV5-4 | TGTGCCAGCAGCTTGTCAATCGGGACAGGGAATGTCGGGGAGCTGTTTTTT | CASSLSIGTGNVGELFF
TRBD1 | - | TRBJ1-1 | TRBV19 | TGTGCCAGTAGCCTCACAGGGGTACTGAACACTGAAGCTTTCTTT | CASSLTGVLNTEAFF
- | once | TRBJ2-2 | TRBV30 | TGTGCCTGGGGTCGTGGACTGAACACCGGGGAGCTGTTTTTT | CAWGRGLNTGELFF
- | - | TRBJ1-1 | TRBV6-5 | TGTGCCAGCAGTCCCCTAGACAGGTGGAACACTGAAGCTTTCTTT | CASSPLDRWNTEAFF
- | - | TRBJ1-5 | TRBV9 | TGTGCCAGCAGCGTAGGGGGGGGTAATCAGCCCCAGCATTTT | CASSVGGGNQPQHF
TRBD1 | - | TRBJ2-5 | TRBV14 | TGTGCCAGCAGCTTGACAGGGGTGGAAGAGACCCAGTACTTC | CASSLTGVEETQYF
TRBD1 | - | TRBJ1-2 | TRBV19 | TGTGCCAGTAGACCGACAGGGGACTATGGCTACACCTTC | CASRPTGDYGYTF
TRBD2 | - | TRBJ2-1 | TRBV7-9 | TGTGCCAGCAGCTTACAGCGGGAGATCAATGAGCAGTTCTTC | CASSLQREINEQFF
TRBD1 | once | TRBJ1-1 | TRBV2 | TGTGCCAGCAGTGCCGAGGGACAGGGCGTTGAGGCTTTCTTT | CASSAEGQGVEAFF
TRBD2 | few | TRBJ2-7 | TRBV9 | TGTGCCAGCAGTAGAGGACTAGCGGTTTACGAGCAGTACTTC | CASSRGLAVYEQYF